What follows are 24 T cell receptor beta chains derived from one specimen sequenced in a study of human T cells and chemical hapten exposure. Time point: patch test 3, about 24 weeks after DPC sensitization. As for treatment: therapeutic diphenylcyclopropenone sensitization with weekly scalp DPC. Via MiXCR, TCRdb re-called the RACE reads, giving one row per CDR3 protein. Of roughly 100,000 distinct CDR3 sequences listed, less than 45% are singletons. Source: whole blood, taken in connection with sensitization to the hapten diphenylcyclopropenone (DPC). All receptors come from a man aged 40-49 years with alopecia areata. Some clones in this sample may be carry-over from other donors' samples.

The chain couples TRBV5-6 to TRBJ2-5; perhaps TRBD2 as D (5 bases). The CDR3 extends over 15 amino acids. V was trimmed by 3 bases and J by 0 bases, leaving 12 bases between them. Germline CDR1 is SGHDT and CDR2 is YYEEEE. The CDR3 DNA sequence: TGTGCCAGCAGCTACAGTCCGGGGAACCAAGAGACCCAGTACTTC. It yields the protein CASSYSPGNQETQYF.

This chain connects TRBV4-3 to TRBJ2-1; 9 bases are shared with TRBD2. The CDR3 consists of 17 residues. V was pared by 1 base and J by 6 bases, with 10 bases of the junction left unmatched. The germline gives CDR1 LGHNA, CDR2 YSLEER. CDR3 nucleotide sequence: TGCGCCAGCAGCCAAGCTAAGGGACTAGCAGGACCCAATGAGCAGTTCTTC. Its translation is CASSQAKGLAGPNEQFF.

This chain uses TRBV24-1 with TRBJ2-3, with 11 nucleotides matching TRBD1. V lost 4 bases and J lost 3; bases outside the gene matches: 5. Germline V gives CDR1 KGHDR, CDR2 SFDVKD. The CDR3 extends over 16 amino acids. CDR3 sequence reads: CATSERTGGWTDTQYF. CDR3 nucleotides: TGTGCCACCAGTGAGCGGACAGGGGGCTGGACAGATACGCAGTATTTT.

The rearrangement links TRBV5-1 to TRBJ2-1, with 9 positions matching TRBD2. The ends lost 4 bases at V and 3 bases at J; junction bases unmatched: 14. Germline V gene lookup returns CDR1 SGHRS and CDR2 YFSETQ. The CDR3 runs to 18 residues. For the CDR3, the DNA is TGCGCCAGCAGCCGGCTCTTTGTGGCGGGAGGGTTCTACAATGAGCAGTTCTTC. It codes for CASSRLFVAGGFYNEQFF.

This clonotype showed up just a few times. The chain recombines TRBV3-1 with TRBJ1-3; 9 positions agree with TRBD1. CDR1 and CDR2 (germline): LGHDT, YNNKEL (reference sequence). The CDR3 runs 14 residues. Trimming at V came to 4 bases and at J to 9 bases, leaving 7 bases not matched to a gene. The CDR3 loop reads CASSLSGTGFTIYF. CDR3 in DNA: TGTGCCAGCAGCCTTTCCGGGACAGGGTTCACCATATATTTT.

This clonotype has just a few counts. This chain links TRBV20-1 with TRBJ2-7; 14 positions match TRBD2. Unmatched junction bases numbered 13, after V lost 6 bases and J lost 0 bases. This CDR3 is 18 amino acids long. Germline V gives CDR1 DFQATT, CDR2 SNEGSKA (reference sequence). The CDR3 nucleotides read TGCAGTGCGGACACCGGGACTAGCGGGAGCTTGTCCTCCTACGAGCAGTACTTC. The encoded protein is CSADTGTSGSLSSYEQYF.

This clonotype was counted between two and nine times. V usage is TRBV9 and J usage is TRBJ1-5, with no clear D. The CDR3 runs 13 residues. V lost 5 bases, J lost 3 bases, and 9 bases lay in between. Per germline, CDR1 SGDLS and CDR2 YYNGEE. The CDR3 sequence: CASSPGNNQPQHF. DNA for the CDR3: TGTGCCAGCAGTCCGGGGAACAATCAGCCCCAGCATTTT.

CDR3 loop: CASRLASGRADTQYF. As DNA, the CDR3 is TGTGCCAGCAGACTGGCTAGCGGGAGGGCAGATACGCAGTATTTT. This chain uses TRBV7-9 with TRBJ2-3, with 12 bases identical to TRBD2. J gave up 4 bases and V 6 bases, and 5 bases lay outside the gene matches. The V gene's germline CDR1 is SEHNR and CDR2 FQNEAQ (reference sequence). This CDR3 is 15 amino acids long. The full variable domain, completed using reference TRBV7-9 and TRBJ2-3, is DTGVSQNPRHKITKRGQNVTFRCDPISEHNRLYWYRQTLGQGPEFLTYFQNEAQLEKSRLLSDRFSAERPKGSFSTLEIQRTEQGDSAMYLCASRLASGRADTQYFGPGTRLTVL.

The chain couples TRBV5-5 to TRBJ2-6; D uncertain. Trimming took 4 bases from V and 4 from J, leaving 12 bases between them. The CDR3 consists of 15 residues. Germline lookup yields CDR1 SGHKS and CDR2 YYEKEE (reference sequence). The CDR3 loop is CASSLLEGGANVLTF. The CDR3 nucleotides read TGTGCCAGCAGCCTATTGGAAGGAGGGGCCAACGTCCTGACTTTC.

This clonotype was seen a handful of times. This chain links TRBV20-1 with TRBJ2-5; no definite D call. V lost 1 base and J 3 bases, leaving 12 bases between the germline ends. CDR1 and CDR2 (germline): DFQATT, SNEGSKA (reference sequence). The CDR3 is made up of 14 amino acids. CDR3 sequence (DNA): TGCAGTGCTAGAGGAGAGTTTCGGGAAGAGACCCAGTACTTC. It codes for CSARGEFREETQYF.

This clonotype was recorded a few times. The chain links TRBV12-5 to TRBJ1-2, with D tentatively TRBD1 (6 bases). This CDR3 spans 15 amino acids. V lost 7 bases and J 13 bases, leaving 28 bases between the germline ends. Germline CDR1 is LGHNT and CDR2 is FRNRAP. The CDR3 DNA reads TGTGCTAGTGCCGCACACCGTGAAGGGGGGCTGAGTCTCACCTTC. Protein product: CASAAHREGGLSLTF.

This chain connects TRBV20-1 to TRBJ2-1; 10 bases fit TRBD2. Germline V CDR1 and CDR2: DFQATT, SNEGSKA (reference sequence). The trim removed 3 bases at V and 0 bases at J, leaving 11 bases unmatched. The CDR3 is 18 amino acids. Here the CDR3 reads CSASSLGTSVTSYNEQFF. In nucleotides, the CDR3 is TGCAGTGCTAGCTCCCTCGGGACTAGCGTTACCTCCTACAATGAGCAGTTCTTC.

This chain connects TRBV3-1 to TRBJ2-7, with D possibly being TRBD2 (6 bases). V dropped 3 bases and J dropped 5 bases, with 14 bases sitting between them. Per the germline V gene, CDR1 is LGHDT and CDR2 is YNNKEL (reference sequence). The CDR3 has 14 amino acids. The CDR3 loop reads CASSQLDRENEQYF. CDR3 sequence (DNA): TGTGCCAGCAGCCAGCTTGACCGGGAGAACGAGCAGTACTTC.

The chain recombines TRBV6-1 with TRBJ1-5; D is ambiguous. V lost 7 bases, J lost 4 bases, and 23 bases lay in between. This CDR3 contains 17 residues. CDR1 MNHNS and CDR2 SASEGT come from the germline V gene. CDR3 sequence reads: CASTPLMQALGNQPQHF. The CDR3 nucleotides are TGTGCCAGCACCCCCCTTATGCAGGCCCTAGGGAATCAGCCCCAGCATTTT.

The J gene is TRBJ2-1, the V gene TRBV5-1; D is undetermined. The CDR3 is made up of 13 amino acids. Germline CDR1 reads SGHRS; CDR2 reads YFSETQ. The ends were cut back, 2 bases at V and 4 bases at J, with 7 bases in the middle. Here the CDR3 DNA reads TGCGCCAGCAGCTTAAATACGTACAATGAGCAGTTCTTC. Translated, it gives CASSLNTYNEQFF.

This clonotype was detected only a few times. V is TRBV3-1 and J is TRBJ2-5; 10 nucleotides match TRBD1. Germline values: CDR1 LGHDT, CDR2 YNNKEL (reference sequence). V shed 7 bases and J 4 bases; nucleotides not matched to a gene: 9. The CDR3 runs to 15 residues. The CDR3 is CASMLGQGYRETQYF. The CDR3 region has the DNA TGTGCCAGCATGCTGGGACAGGGGTACCGAGAGACCCAGTACTTC.

CDR3 sequence reads: CSVDGTGGYGGATEAFF. CDR3 sequence (DNA): TGCAGCGTTGACGGCACAGGGGGCTATGGAGGAGCCACTGAAGCTTTCTTT. The chain uses TRBV29-1 and TRBJ1-1; 9 nucleotides line up with TRBD1. After removal of 3 bases from V and 4 bases from J, the junction contained 15 bases not matched to a gene. This CDR3 has 17 amino acids. The germline V gene has CDR1 SQVTM and CDR2 ANQGSEA.

DNA of the CDR3: TGTGCCAGCAGCTCACCTCCCCAGGTCACAGATACGCAGTATTTT. Translated: CASSSPPQVTDTQYF. The rearrangement joins TRBV7-2 to TRBJ2-3, with no clear D. The CDR3 sequence is 15 residues long. The germline V gene has CDR1 SGHTA and CDR2 FQGNSA. The V end was cut by 4 bases, the J end by 2 bases, with 13 bases between. Looking up the rest from reference TRBV7-2 and TRBJ2-3 gives the full variable domain: GAGVSQSPSNKVTEKGKDVELRCDPISGHTALYWYRQSLGQGLEFLIYFQGNSAPDKSGLPSDRFSAERTGGSVSTLTIQRTQQEDSAVYLCASSSPPQVTDTQYFGPGTRLTVL.

The chain employs TRBV13 and TRBJ2-7, with 12 bases lining up with TRBD2. The length of the CDR3 is 15 residues. The germline gives CDR1 PRHDT, CDR2 FYEKMQ (reference sequence). The V segment lost 5 bases and the J segment 5 bases; nucleotides outside the gene matches: 7. CDR3 DNA sequence: TGTGCCAGCAGCCCCGGACTAGCGGGGATTAACGAGCAGTACGTC. This codes for CASSPGLAGINEQYV.

V usage is TRBV5-1 and J usage is TRBJ2-7; D tentatively reads TRBD1 or TRBD2 (5 bases each). The CDR3 covers 15 residues. From germline, CDR1 is SGHRS and CDR2 YFSETQ. V was shortened by 4 bases and J by 0 bases, with 14 bases between the two germline ends. The CDR3, as DNA: TGCGCCAGCAGCGGGACGGGGAGTAGCTCCTACGAGCAGTACTTC. Translation gives CASSGTGSSSYEQYF.

The chain carries TRBV20-1 and TRBJ1-1; tentative D call: TRBD1 (6 bases). V shed 0 bases and J shed 6 bases, with 14 bases lying between them. This CDR3 contains 14 residues. Germline-derived CDR1 and CDR2 are DFQATT and SNEGSKA (reference sequence). CDR3: CSARDGGGYSEAFF. The DNA for the CDR3 is TGCAGTGCTAGAGACGGGGGCGGTTATTCTGAAGCTTTCTTT.

This chain connects TRBV4-3 to TRBJ2-1; no definite D call. The length of the CDR3 is 16 residues. V shed 1 base and J shed 0 bases, with 10 bases lying between them. Germline loops: CDR1 LGHNA, CDR2 YSLEER. The CDR3 region has the DNA TGCGCCAGCAGCCAAGGACCTAAAAGCTCCTACAATGAGCAGTTCTTC. Translation gives CASSQGPKSSYNEQFF.

CDR3 nucleotide sequence: TGTGCCAGCAGTCCGGGACTAGGGAAATACACAGATACGCAGTATTTT. Amino acids: CASSPGLGKYTDTQYF. The chain recombines TRBV6-1 with TRBJ2-3; 8 nucleotides align to TRBD2. V dropped 5 bases and J dropped 2; count of bases not matched to a gene: 9. Germline V gene sequence: CDR1 MNHNS, CDR2 SASEGT. The CDR3 contains 16 residues.

This clonotype was detected only a few times. The chain recombines TRBV7-2 with TRBJ2-1; 9 positions match TRBD2. V dropped 6 bases and J dropped 5; count of bases not matched to a gene: 11. The germline gives CDR1 SGHTA, CDR2 FQGNSA. The CDR3 totals 16 residues. The CDR3 coding sequence is TGTGCCAGCAGTTCCGAGGCGGCTAGCGGGAACAATGAGCAGTTCTTC. Protein: CASSSEAASGNNEQFF.